One and the same sample provided the 10 T cell receptor beta chains below, sequenced in a study of early stage breast cancer tumors. This table comes from immunoSEQ multiplex PCR, and its TCRdb copy is limited to in-frame clones, with some not included. Of about 51,000 clones detected, approximately 78% appear once; the ten largest clones hold roughly 3.4%. The sample taken for sequencing was blood. Receptors were obtained from a person in their forties with breast cancer.

J is TRBJ2-5 and V is TRBV4-1, with 7 bases lining up with TRBD2. CDR3 length equals 15 residues. The germline CDR1 and CDR2 sequences are MGHRA and YSYEKL. The V gene end was trimmed by 0 bases and the J gene end by 5 bases; junction bases not matched to a gene: 6. CDR3 in DNA: TGCGCCAGCAGCCAAGATGGCGGGAGTAAGGAGACCCAGTACTTC. Protein: CASSQDGGSKETQYF.

The chain combines TRBV4-1 with TRBJ1-5; TRBD1 aligns across 7 bases. The V gene's germline CDR1 is MGHRA and CDR2 YSYEKL. The CDR3 sequence is 14 residues long. V shed 4 bases and J 13 bases; nucleotides not matched to a gene: 13. The DNA of the CDR3 is TGCGCCAGCAGCCTCGGACAGGAACAGGGATTTCAGCATTTT. Its protein product is CASSLGQEQGFQHF.

The chain links TRBV5-1 to TRBJ2-5; 8 bases are a match to TRBD2. Germline V gives CDR1 SGHRS, CDR2 YFSETQ. With V trimmed by 10 bases and J by 4 bases, 9 bases remained unmatched. The CDR3 is 13 amino acids. The CDR3 sequence is CAGGAGVGETQYF. The CDR3 DNA reads as TGCGCCGGCGGAGCGGGAGTAGGAGAGACCCAGTACTTC.

The chain employs TRBV28 and TRBJ2-7; possible D gene TRBD2, 7 bases. Trimming cost V 7 bases and J 2 bases, with 15 bases left between them. The CDR3 spans 14 residues. CDR1 is MDHEN, CDR2 SYDVKM, per germline. The CDR3 DNA sequence: TGTGCCAGCAACTCTCTAGGGGGGGCCTACGAGCAGTACTTC. Translation: CASNSLGGAYEQYF.

This clone was detected once. The chain couples TRBV19 to TRBJ1-5, with 9 bases that match TRBD1. From germline, CDR1 is LNHDA and CDR2 SQIVND (reference sequence). Germline trimming cut 8 bases from V and 4 bases from J; bases unmatched to any gene: 9. CDR3 length: 15 amino acids. DNA for the CDR3: TGTGCCAGTGCCTACAGGGGGCTCGGGAATCAGCCCCAGCATTTT. It translates to CASAYRGLGNQPQHF.

The chain uses TRBV10-2 and TRBJ2-6, with a tentative D call TRBD1 (6 bases). There are 16 residues in the CDR3. Germline V gives CDR1 WSHSY, CDR2 SAAADI. V was pared by 8 bases and J by 0 bases, with 14 bases between. DNA for the CDR3: TGCGCCAGCCTGGACAGCGGAATCTCTGGGGCCAACGTCCTGACTTTC. Translation: CASLDSGISGANVLTF.

The chain joins TRBV10-3 to TRBJ1-1; D remains ambiguous. Trimming left V 5 bases short and J 2 bases short, with 9 bases between. This CDR3 contains 13 residues. Germline CDR1 reads ENHRY; CDR2 reads SYGVKD. The CDR3 DNA is TGTGCCATCAGTTTGACGGAAAACACTGAAGCTTTCTTT. Translating it yields CAISLTENTEAFF.

V and J are TRBV29-1 and TRBJ2-1; D is ambiguous. CDR1 and CDR2 (germline): SQVTM, ANQGSEA. The CDR3 has 11 amino acids. Deletions cut 4 bases from V and 6 bases from J, with 7 bases between. The CDR3 spells CSVVRVNEQFF. CDR3 nucleotide sequence: TGCAGCGTTGTTCGGGTCAATGAGCAGTTCTTC.

The J gene is TRBJ2-7, the V gene TRBV27; 9 bases map to TRBD2. CDR3 length: 15 amino acids. Germline V lookup: CDR1 MNHEY, CDR2 SMNVEV (reference sequence). The V segment lost 4 bases and the J segment 1 base; nucleotides outside the gene matches: 5. CDR3 amino acids: CASSSPAGGSYEQYF. CDR3 DNA: TGTGCCAGCAGTTCCCCAGCGGGAGGATCCTACGAGCAGTACTTC.

V usage is TRBV7-2 and J usage is TRBJ2-7; TRBD2 is a possible D gene (6 bases). From germline, CDR1 is SGHTA and CDR2 FQGNSA. The CDR3 is 14 residues long. V lost 1 base, J lost 2 bases, and 9 bases lay in between. CDR3 loop: CASSLVLAPYEQYF. The CDR3 nucleotides are TGTGCCAGCAGCTTAGTCCTAGCGCCCTACGAGCAGTACTTC.